This T cell receptor beta chain was captured in a study of radiotherapy plus CTLA-4 blockade in lung cancer listed by TCRdb under 2018. Study-level background: Objective responses were observed in around 20% of enrolled patients, and disease control was achieved in 31%.

Concerning this clone: This clone's antigen is unknown. The sample holds no much larger clone one base away, and base qualities are not on file.

Including the terminal cysteine and phenylalanine, the CDR3 comprises 14 residues. Just the 42-base CDR3 DNA is kept, in frame starting at base 1. The junction shows trimming of 8 bases on V and 2 bases on J, plus 16 bases between the germline ends. For CDR1 and CDR2, the germline V gene (reference sequence) lists LNHDA and SQIVND. The library was produced with the immunoSEQ multiplex PCR assay. TCRdb obtained this table from immuneACCESS and retained in-frame rearrangements with V and J assigned. These tables miss some clones; where compared with another copy, unresolved V genes account for less than half of the shortfall, and the remainder is unexplained. The sample records some 60,000 clones, roughly four fifths of which are singletons. Clones ranked in the top ten supply around 17% of the sample. The study evaluated CTLA-4 blockade (ipilimumab) given together with focal radiation therapy in patients who had chemo-refractory metastatic non-small-cell lung cancer.

Study-wide conclusions, independent of this receptor: The strongest predictors of response, as reported, were early dynamic changes in blood T cell clones along with a rise in serum interferon-beta after radiation. TCR clones derived from tumors expanded in peripheral blood after treatment with radiotherapy and ipilimumab.

The sequence links TRBV19 to TRBJ2-7; TRBD1 could be the D gene, as 6 bases match. Sequenced material: peripheral blood, taken from a patient treated with radiotherapy plus ipilimumab. This receptor was obtained from a human donor with non-small cell lung cancer who had a complete response to radiotherapy plus ipilimumab. This receptor has the CDR3 CASRSTGYTYEQYF. The nucleotide sequence is given as TGTGCCAGTCGGTCGACAGGCTACACCTACGAGCAGTACTTC.